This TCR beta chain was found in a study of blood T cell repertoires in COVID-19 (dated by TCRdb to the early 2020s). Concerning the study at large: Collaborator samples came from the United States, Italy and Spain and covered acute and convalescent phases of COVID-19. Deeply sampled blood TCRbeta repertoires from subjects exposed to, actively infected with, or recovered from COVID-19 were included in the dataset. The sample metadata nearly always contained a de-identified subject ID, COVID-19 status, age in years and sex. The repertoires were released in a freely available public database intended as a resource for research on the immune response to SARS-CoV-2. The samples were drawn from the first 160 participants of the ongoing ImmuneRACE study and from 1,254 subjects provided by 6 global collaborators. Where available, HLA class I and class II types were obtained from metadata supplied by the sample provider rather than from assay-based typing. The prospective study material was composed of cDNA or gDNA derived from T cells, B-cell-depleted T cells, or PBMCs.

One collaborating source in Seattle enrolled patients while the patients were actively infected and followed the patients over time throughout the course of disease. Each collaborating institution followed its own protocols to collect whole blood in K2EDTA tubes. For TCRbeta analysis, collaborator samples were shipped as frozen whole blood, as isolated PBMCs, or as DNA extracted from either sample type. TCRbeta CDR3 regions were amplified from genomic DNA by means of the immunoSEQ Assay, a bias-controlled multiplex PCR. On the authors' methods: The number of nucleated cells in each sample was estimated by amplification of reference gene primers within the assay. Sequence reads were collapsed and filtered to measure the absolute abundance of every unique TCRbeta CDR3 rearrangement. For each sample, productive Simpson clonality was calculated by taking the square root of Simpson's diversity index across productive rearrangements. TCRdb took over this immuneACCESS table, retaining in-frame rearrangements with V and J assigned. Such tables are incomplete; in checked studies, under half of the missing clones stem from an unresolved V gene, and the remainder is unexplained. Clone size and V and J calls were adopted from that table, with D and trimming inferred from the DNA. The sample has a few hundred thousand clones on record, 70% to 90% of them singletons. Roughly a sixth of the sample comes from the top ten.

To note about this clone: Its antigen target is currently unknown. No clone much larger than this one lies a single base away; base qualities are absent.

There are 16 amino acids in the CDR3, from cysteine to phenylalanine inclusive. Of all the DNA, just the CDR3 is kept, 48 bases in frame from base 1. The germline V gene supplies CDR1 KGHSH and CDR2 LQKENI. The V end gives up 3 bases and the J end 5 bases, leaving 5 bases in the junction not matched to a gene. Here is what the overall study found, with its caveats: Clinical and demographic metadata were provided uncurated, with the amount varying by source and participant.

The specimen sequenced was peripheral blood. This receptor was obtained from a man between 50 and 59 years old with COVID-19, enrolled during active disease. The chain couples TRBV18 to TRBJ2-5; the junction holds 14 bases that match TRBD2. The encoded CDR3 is CASSPSGLAGAETQYF. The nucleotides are TGTGCCAGCTCACCGTCGGGACTAGCGGGAGCGGAGACCCAGTACTTC.